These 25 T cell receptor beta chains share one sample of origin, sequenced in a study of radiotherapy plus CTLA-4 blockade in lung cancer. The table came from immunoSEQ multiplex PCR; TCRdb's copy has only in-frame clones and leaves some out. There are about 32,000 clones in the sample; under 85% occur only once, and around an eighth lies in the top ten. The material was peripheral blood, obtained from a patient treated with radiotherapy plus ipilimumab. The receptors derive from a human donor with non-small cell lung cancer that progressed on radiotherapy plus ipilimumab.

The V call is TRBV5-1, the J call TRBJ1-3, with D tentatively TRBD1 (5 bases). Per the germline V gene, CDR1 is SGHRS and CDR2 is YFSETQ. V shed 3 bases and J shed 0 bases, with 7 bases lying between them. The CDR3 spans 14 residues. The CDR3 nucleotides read TGCGCCAGCAGCTCCGGGACCTCTGGAAACACCATATATTTT. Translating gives CASSSGTSGNTIYF.

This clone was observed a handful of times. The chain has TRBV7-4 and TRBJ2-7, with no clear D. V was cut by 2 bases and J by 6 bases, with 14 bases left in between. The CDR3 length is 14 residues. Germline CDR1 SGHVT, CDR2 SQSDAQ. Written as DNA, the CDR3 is TGTGCCAGCAGCTTAATGGCAGGCCCTGGCGAGCAGTACTTC. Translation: CASSLMAGPGEQYF.

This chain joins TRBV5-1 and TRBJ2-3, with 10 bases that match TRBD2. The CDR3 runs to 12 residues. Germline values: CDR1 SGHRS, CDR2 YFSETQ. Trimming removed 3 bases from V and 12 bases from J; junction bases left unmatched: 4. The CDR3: CASSSASGSQYF. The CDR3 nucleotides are TGCGCCAGCAGCTCGGCTAGCGGGAGTCAGTATTTT.

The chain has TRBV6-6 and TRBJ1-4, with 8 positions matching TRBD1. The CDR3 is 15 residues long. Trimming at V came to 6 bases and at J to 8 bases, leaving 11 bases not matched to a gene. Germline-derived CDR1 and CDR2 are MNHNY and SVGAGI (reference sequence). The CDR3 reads CASRPIRGRGEKLFF. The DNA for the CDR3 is TGTGCCAGCAGACCGATCAGGGGGCGTGGGGAAAAACTGTTTTTT.

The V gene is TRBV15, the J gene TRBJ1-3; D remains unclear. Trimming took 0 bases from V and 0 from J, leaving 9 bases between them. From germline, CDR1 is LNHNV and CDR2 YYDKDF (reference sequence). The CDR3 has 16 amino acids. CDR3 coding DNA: TGTGCCACCAGCAGAGAGCAAGTGGGCTCTGGAAACACCATATATTTT. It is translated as CATSREQVGSGNTIYF.

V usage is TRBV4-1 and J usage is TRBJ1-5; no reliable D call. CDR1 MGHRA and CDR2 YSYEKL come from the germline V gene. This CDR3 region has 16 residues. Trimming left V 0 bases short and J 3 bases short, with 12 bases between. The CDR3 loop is CASSQEAQAFNQPQHF. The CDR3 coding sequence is TGCGCCAGCAGCCAAGAGGCGCAGGCATTCAATCAGCCCCAGCATTTT.

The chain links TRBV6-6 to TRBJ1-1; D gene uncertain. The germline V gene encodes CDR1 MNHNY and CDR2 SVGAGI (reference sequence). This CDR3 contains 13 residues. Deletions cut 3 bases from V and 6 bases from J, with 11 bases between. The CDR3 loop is CASSYLSGSEAFF. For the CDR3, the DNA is TGTGCCAGCAGTTATCTTTCGGGGTCTGAAGCTTTCTTT.

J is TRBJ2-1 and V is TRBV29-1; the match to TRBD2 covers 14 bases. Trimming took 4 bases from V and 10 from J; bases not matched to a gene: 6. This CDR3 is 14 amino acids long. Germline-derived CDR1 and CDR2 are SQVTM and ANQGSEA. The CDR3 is CSVGGTSGRGEQFF. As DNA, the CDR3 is TGCAGCGTTGGGGGGACTAGCGGGAGAGGGGAGCAGTTCTTC.

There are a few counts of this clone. CDR3 sequence: CASSHKGDTNEKLFF. DNA for the CDR3: TGTGCCAGCAGCCACAAAGGGGATACTAATGAAAAACTGTTTTTT. The chain employs TRBV9 and TRBJ1-4; a weak D match, TRBD1 (5 bases). The germline gives CDR1 SGDLS, CDR2 YYNGEE. CDR3 length equals 15 residues. Trimming removed 4 bases at V and 2 bases at J, with 12 bases between. The full variable domain, in which reference TRBV9 and TRBJ1-4 provide the parts outside the CDR3, is DSGVTQTPKHLITATGQRVTLRCSPRSGDLSVYWYQQSLDQGLQFLIQYYNGEERAKGNILERFSAQQFPDLHSELNLSSLELGDSALYFCASSHKGDTNEKLFFGSGTQLSVL.

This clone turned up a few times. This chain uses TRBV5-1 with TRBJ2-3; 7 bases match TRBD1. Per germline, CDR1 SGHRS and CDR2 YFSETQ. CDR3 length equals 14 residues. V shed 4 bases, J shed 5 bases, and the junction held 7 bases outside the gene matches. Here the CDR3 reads CASSVGQQQDTQYF. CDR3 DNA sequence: TGCGCCAGCAGCGTGGGACAGCAGCAAGATACGCAGTATTTT.

CDR3 nucleotide sequence: TGTGCCAGCAGCGAGGGTACAGGGCGCGAGCAGTACTTC. Amino acids: CASSEGTGREQYF. This chain joins TRBV7-3 and TRBJ2-5, with a weak D call TRBD1 (6 bases). Matching the DNA end better, TRBJ2-7 makes the J call doubtful. The germline V gene has CDR1 SGHTA and CDR2 FQGTGA. The CDR3 covers 13 residues.

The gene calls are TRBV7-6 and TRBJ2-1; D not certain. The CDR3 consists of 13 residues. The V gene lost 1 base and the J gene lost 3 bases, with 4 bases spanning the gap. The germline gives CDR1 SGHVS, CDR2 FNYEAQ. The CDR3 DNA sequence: TGTGCCAGCAGCTTAGAGGACTACAATGAGCAGTTCTTC. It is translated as CASSLEDYNEQFF.

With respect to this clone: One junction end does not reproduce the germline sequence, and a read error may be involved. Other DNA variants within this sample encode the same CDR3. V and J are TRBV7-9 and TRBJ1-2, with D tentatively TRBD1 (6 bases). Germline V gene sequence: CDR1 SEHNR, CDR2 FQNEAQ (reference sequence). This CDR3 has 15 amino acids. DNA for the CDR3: TGTGCCAGCAGCTTAGGGACAGACCGATACTATGGATACACCTTC. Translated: CASSLGTDRYYGYTF.

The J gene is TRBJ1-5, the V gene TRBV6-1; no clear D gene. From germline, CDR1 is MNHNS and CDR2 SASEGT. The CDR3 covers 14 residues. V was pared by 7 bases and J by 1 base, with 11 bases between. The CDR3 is CASTPDWSNQPQHF. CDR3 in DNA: TGTGCCAGCACCCCCGACTGGAGCAATCAGCCCCAGCATTTT.

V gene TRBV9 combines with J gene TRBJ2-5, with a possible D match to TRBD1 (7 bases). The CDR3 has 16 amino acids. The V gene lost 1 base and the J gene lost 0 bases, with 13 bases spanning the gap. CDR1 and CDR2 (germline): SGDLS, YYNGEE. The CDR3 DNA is TGTGCCAGCAGCGTATGGGCAGGGGGGTACCAAGAGACCCAGTACTTC. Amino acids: CASSVWAGGYQETQYF.

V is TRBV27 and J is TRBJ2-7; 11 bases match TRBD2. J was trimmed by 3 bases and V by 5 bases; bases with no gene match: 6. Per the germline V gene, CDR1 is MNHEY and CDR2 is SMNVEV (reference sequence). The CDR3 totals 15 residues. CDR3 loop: CASSPKGTSGYEQYF. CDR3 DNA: TGTGCCAGCAGTCCCAAGGGGACTAGCGGCTACGAGCAGTACTTC.

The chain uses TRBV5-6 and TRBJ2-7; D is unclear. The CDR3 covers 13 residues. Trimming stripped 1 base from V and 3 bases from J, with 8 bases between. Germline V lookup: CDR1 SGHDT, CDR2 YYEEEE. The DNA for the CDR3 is TGTGCCAGCAGCTTGAGAAACAACTACGAGCAGTACTTC. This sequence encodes CASSLRNNYEQYF.

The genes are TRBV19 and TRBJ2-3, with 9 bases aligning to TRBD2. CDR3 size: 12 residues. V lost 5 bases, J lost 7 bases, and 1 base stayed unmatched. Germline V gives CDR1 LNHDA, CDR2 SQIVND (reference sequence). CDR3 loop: CASSLAGNTQYF. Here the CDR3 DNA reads TGTGCCAGTAGTCTAGCGGGGAATACGCAGTATTTT.

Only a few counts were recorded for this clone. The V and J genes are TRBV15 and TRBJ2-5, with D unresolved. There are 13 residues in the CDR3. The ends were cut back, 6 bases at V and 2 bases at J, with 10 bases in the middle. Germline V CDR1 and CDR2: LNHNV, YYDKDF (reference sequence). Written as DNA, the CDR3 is TGTGCCACCAGTCGCCTCCGACAAGAGACCCAGTACTTC. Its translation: CATSRLRQETQYF.

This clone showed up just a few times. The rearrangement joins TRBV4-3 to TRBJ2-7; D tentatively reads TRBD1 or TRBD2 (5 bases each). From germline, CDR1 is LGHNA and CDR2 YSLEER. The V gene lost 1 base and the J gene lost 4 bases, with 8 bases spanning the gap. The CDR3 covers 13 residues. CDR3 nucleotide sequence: TGCGCCAGCAGCCAAGGAGGGGCTTACGAGCAGTACTTC. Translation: CASSQGGAYEQYF.

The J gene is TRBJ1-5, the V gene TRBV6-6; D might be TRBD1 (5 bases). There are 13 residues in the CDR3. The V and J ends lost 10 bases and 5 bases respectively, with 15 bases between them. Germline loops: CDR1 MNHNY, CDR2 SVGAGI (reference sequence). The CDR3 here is CATQGVGYQPQHF. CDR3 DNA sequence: TGTGCCACCCAAGGGGTGGGATATCAGCCCCAGCATTTT.

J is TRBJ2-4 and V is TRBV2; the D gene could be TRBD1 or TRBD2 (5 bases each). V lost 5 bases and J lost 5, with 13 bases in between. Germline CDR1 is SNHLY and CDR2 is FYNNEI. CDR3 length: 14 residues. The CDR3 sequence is CASSSLRGENIQYF. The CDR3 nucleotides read TGTGCCAGCAGTTCGCTAAGAGGGGAAAACATTCAGTACTTC.

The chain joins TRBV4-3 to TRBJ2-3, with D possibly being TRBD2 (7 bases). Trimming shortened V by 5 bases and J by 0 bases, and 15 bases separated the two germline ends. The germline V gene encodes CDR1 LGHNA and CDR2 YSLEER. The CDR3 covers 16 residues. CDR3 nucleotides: TGCGCCAGCAGCTTGAGGGGGGGGACGAGCACAGATACGCAGTATTTT. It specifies CASSLRGGTSTDTQYF.

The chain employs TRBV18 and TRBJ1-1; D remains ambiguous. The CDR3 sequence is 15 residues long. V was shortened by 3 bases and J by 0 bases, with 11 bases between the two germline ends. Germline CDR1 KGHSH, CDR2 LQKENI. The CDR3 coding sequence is TGTGCCAGCTCACCCCTCGGACGGCTGAACACTGAAGCTTTCTTT. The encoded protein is CASSPLGRLNTEAFF.

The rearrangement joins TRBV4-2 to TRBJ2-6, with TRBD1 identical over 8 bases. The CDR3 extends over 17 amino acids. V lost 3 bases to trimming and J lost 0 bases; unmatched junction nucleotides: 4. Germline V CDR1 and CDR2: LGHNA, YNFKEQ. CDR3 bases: TGTGCCAGCAGCCAGGACAGGGCTGCCTCTGGGGCCAACGTCCTGACTTTC. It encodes CASSQDRAASGANVLTF.